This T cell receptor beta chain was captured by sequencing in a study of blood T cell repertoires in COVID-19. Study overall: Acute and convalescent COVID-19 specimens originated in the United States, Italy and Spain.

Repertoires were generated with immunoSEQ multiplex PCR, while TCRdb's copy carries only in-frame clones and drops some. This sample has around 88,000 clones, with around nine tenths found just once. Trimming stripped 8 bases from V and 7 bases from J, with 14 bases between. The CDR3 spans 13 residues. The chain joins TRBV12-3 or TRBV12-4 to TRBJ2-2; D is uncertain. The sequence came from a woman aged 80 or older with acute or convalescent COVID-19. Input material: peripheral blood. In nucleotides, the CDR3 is TGTGCCAGCGGGCCGGCAGCAGGCGGGGAGCTGTTTTTT. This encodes CASGPAAGGELFF.